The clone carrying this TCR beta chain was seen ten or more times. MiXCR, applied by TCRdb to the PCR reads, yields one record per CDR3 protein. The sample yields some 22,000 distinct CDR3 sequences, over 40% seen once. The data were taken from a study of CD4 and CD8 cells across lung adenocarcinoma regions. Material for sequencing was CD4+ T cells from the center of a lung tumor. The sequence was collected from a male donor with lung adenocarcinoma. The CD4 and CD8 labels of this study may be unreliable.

The CDR3 DNA reads as TGTGCCAGCAGTGAATCCGCTCCAGCGGGGACCCAGTACTTC. Residues: CASSESAPAGTQYF. This chain joins TRBV6-1 and TRBJ2-5; D may be TRBD2 (6 bases). The V end was cut by 2 bases, the J end by 7 bases, with 14 bases between. The CDR3 length is 14 residues. CDR1 and CDR2 (germline): MNHNS, SASEGT.